This T cell receptor beta chain was profiled in a study of CD4 T cells in relation to SARS-CoV-2 and coronaviruses. This CDR3 spans 14 amino acids. Germline V gene data show CDR1 as SEHNR and CDR2 as FQNEAQ (reference sequence). The V end lost 8 bases, the J end lost 6 bases, and 20 bases lay between the germline ends. In the case of this clone: Its matching antigen is unknown.

The unexposed donors gave CD4+ T cells in about 2010-2019, prior to COVID-19. After about 11 days of culture, CD4+ T cells were isolated. The assay was immunoSEQ multiplex PCR, and TCRdb's table has in-frame clones only and misses some. Among some 21,000 clones listed, approximately 82% were seen once. The study's findings and limits: No crossreactivity against non-spike viral proteins was tested here.

The sample was CD4+ T cells from PBMCs, cultured in vitro. This TCR derives from a human donor in good health. The rearrangement uses TRBV7-9 and TRBJ2-7, with D perhaps assigned TRBD1 or TRBD2 (5 bases each). The CDR3 nucleotides are TGTGCCAGCGATCGGGGCAACGTGTGGTCCGAGCAGTACTTC. It encodes CASDRGNVWSEQYF. Complete variable domain (other parts from reference TRBV7-9 and TRBJ2-7): DTGVSQNPRHKITKRGQNVTFRCDPISEHNRLYWYRQTLGQGPEFLTYFQNEAQLEKSRLLSDRFSAERPKGSFSTLEIQRTEQGDSAMYLCASDRGNVWSEQYFGPGTRLTVT.